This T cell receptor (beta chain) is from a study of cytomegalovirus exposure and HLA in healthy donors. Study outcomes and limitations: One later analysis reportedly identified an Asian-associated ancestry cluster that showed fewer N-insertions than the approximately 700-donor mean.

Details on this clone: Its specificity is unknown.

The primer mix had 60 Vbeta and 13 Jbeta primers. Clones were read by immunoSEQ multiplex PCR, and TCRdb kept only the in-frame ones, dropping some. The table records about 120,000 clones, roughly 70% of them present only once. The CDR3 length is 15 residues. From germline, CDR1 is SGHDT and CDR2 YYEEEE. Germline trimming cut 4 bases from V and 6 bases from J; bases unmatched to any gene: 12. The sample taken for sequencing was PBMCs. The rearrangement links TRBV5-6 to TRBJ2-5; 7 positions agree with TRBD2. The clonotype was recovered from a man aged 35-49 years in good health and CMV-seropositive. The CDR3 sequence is CASSRGVEGRQTQYF. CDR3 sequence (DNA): TGTGCCAGCAGCCGGGGGGTTGAGGGTCGACAGACCCAGTACTTC. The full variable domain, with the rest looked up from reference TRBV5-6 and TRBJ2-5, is DAGVTQSPTHLIKTRGQQVTLRCSPKSGHDTVSWYQQALGQGPQFIFQYYEEEERQRGNFPDRFSGHQFPNYSSELNVNALLLGDSALYLCASSRGVEGRQTQYFGPGTRLLVL.